This T cell receptor (beta chain) was identified during a study of OX40 agonist ivuxolimab in advanced cancers. Across the study: Anti-PD-1, anti-PD-L1 or anti-CTLA-4 therapy given earlier was allowed, and around 40% had some.

Measured with immunoSEQ multiplex PCR; TCRdb has only the in-frame clones, and not every one. The sample records about 56,000 clones, 75% to 90% being singletons. Germline loops: CDR1 SEHNR, CDR2 FQNEAQ (reference sequence). The CDR3 is 15 residues long. Trimming at V came to 2 bases and at J to 4 bases, leaving 4 bases not matched to a gene. Regarding the study as a whole: Relative to CD4+ cells, CD8+ T cells on average had more expanded clones.

Worth noting for this clone: Its cognate antigen is unknown.

This receptor was obtained from an adult with an advanced solid tumor such as melanoma, head and neck, liver or kidney cancer. V is TRBV7-9 and J is TRBJ2-1, with 8 nucleotides matching TRBD2. The material sequenced was CD4+ or CD8+ T cells sorted from blood, taken in a trial of the OX40 agonist ivuxolimab. The CDR3 loop is CASSLLLAGYNEQFF. For the CDR3, the DNA is TGTGCCAGCAGCTTATTGTTAGCGGGATACAATGAGCAGTTCTTC.